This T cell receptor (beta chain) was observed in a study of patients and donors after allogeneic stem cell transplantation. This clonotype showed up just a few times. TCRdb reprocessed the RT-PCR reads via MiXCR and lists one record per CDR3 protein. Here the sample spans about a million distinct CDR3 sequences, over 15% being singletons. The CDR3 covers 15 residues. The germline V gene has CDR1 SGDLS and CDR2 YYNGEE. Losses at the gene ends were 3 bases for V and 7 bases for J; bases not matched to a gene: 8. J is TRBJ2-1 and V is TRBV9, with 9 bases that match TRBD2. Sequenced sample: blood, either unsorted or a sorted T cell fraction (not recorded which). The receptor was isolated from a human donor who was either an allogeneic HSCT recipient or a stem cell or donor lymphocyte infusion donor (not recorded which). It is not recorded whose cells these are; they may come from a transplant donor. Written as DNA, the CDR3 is TGTGCCAGCAGCGGTAGCGGGAGCCCGGTGAATGAGCAGTTCTTC. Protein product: CASSGSGSPVNEQFF.